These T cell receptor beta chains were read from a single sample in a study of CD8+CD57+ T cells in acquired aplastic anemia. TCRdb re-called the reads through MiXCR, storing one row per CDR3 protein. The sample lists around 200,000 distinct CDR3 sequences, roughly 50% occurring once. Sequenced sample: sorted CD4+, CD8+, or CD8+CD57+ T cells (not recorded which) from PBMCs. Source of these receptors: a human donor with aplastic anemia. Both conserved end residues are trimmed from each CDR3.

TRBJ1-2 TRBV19 ASSTAGTGSGYT
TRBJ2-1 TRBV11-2 ARGPAGGPGNEQF
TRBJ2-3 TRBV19 ASSVAGRSTDTQY
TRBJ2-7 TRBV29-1 SVEDRDRYEQY
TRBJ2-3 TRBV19 ASSRLAGHTDTQY
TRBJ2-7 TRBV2 ASSRGTSGTYEQY
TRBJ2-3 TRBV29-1 SVAPSTDTQY
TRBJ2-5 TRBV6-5 ASSYEGAGSLGKETQY
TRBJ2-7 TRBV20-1 SASNTGTPSYEQY
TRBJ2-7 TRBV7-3 ASSAPSGEQY
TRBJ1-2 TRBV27 ASKGQAYGYT
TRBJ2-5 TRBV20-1 SAAIAGVGETQY
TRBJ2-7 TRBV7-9 ASSPGRQGAN
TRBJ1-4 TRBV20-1 SALRMGGNEKLF
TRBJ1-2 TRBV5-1 ASTGTEFVGYT
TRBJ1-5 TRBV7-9 ASSSTEDRDQPQH
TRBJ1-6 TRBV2 ASSLGLVFSPLH
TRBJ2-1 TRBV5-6 ASSFLAGWLNEQF
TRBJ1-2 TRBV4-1 ASSQEGVGGYT
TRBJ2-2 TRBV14 ASSLDKGGELF
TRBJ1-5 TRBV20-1 SAADGASNQPQH
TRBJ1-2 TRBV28 ASREAFYGYT
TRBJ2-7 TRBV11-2 ASSLRREGEQY
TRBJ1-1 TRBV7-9 ADNKGFGTEAF
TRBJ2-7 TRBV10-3 AISEGLPYEQY
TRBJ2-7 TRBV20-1 SASQGGEQY
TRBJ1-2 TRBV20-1 SARDDGTLYGYT
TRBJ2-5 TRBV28 ASSLGRVQETQY
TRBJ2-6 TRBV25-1 ASSKTGGGTGANVLT
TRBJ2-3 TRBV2 ASNKGIGTDTQY
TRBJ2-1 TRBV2 ASLLNRGNEQF
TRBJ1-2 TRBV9 ASSASMGYT
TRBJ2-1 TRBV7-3 ASSRQPNSHNEQF
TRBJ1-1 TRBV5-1 ASSLTGLLPEAF
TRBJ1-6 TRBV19 ASSTTGRYNSPLH
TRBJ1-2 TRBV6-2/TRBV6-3 ASTDGGTARGYT
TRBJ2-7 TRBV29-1 SVGQVYEQY
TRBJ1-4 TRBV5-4 ASSPDQATNEKLF
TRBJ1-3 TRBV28 ASSAGQSGNTIY
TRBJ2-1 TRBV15 ATSRGSGGPF
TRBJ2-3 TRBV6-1 ASASGHRGY
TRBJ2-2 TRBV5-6 ASSLRFGELF
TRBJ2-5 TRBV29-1 SVRTVGETQY
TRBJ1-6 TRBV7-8 ASSLNSPLH
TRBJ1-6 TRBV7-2 TSSYVVGLTSPLH
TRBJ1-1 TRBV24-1 ATSDSRVGGETEAF
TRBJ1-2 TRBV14 ASSQGGANVYGYT
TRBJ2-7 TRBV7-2 ASSAWDSRYEQY
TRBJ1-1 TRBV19 ASSISAGARTEAF
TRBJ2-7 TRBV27 ASSLDRTRAYEQY
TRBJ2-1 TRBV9 ASSVSGQGIYNEQF
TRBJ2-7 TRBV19 ASSTSGWSYEQY
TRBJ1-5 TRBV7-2 ASSLESS
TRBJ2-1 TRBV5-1 ASGPSNRELEQL
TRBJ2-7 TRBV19 ASSISLAGGYEQY
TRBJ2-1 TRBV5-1 ASARQGGSEQF
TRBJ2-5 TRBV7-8 ASSLAGPQETQY